These 10 T cell receptor beta chains share one sample of origin, sequenced in a study of T cells after yellow fever vaccination. TCRdb re-analysed the 5' RACE reads in MiXCR, keeping a single row per CDR3 protein. Of approximately 34,000 distinct CDR3 sequences listed, 6.5% to 8.5% were seen once; the top ten hold approximately 23%. Sequenced material: PBMCs, either bulk or a sorted T-cell subset (CD4+, CD8+, memory, or dextramer-sorted; not recorded which), taken on the day of the first yellow fever vaccination. These TCRs come from a man aged 18-30 years who received the YFV17D yellow fever vaccine.

This clonotype has ten or more counts. This chain joins TRBV6-5 and TRBJ2-1; 12 bases match TRBD2. The CDR3 extends over 15 amino acids. V shed 2 bases and J 12 bases; nucleotides not matched to a gene: 8. Per the germline V gene, CDR1 is MNHEY and CDR2 is SVGAGI. CDR3 protein: CASSYRASGGARQFF. The CDR3 DNA reads as TGTGCCAGCAGTTACAGGGCTAGCGGGGGGGCAAGGCAGTTCTTC.

Ten or more counts support this clonotype. One end of the junction does not line up with germline, which may come from a read error. The chain joins TRBV7-7 to TRBJ1-1, with 8 bases matching TRBD1. This CDR3 has 15 amino acids. CDR1 and CDR2 (germline): SSHAT, FNYEAQ (reference sequence). CDR3 DNA: TGTGCTAGCAGCTGTAACAGGGGGAGAGGCACTGAAGCTTTCTTT. Translation: CASSCNRGRGTEAFF.

This clonotype was recorded at least ten times. The genes are TRBV6-2 or TRBV6-3 and TRBJ1-6, with D perhaps matching TRBD1 (6 bases). V was trimmed by 2 bases and J by 7 bases, leaving 15 bases between them. This CDR3 has 16 residues. The germline V gene encodes CDR1 MNHEY and CDR2 SVGEGT. CDR3 in DNA: TGTGCCAGCAGTTACACCAACAGGGAAGGGAATTCACCCCTCCACTTT. Translation gives CASSYTNREGNSPLHF.

In this sample, this clonotype turned up a few times. This sequence joins TRBV24-1 and TRBJ2-3; 8 nucleotides match TRBD2. With V trimmed by 1 base and J by 4 bases, 6 bases remained unmatched. The germline V gene encodes CDR1 KGHDR and CDR2 SFDVKD. The CDR3 is made up of 16 amino acids. Written as DNA, the CDR3 is TGTGCCACCAGTGATTTAGCGGGGGCGGTGGCAGATACGCAGTATTTT. Its protein product is CATSDLAGAVADTQYF.

In its sample, this clonotype was seen a few times. The genes are TRBV20-1 and TRBJ2-5; 8 bases fit TRBD2. The germline V gene encodes CDR1 DFQATT and CDR2 SNEGSKA (reference sequence). V lost 1 base to trimming and J lost 6 bases; unmatched junction nucleotides: 4. The CDR3 is 13 residues long. The CDR3 sequence: CSARAAGAKTQYF. For the CDR3, the DNA is TGCAGTGCTAGAGCAGCGGGGGCCAAGACCCAGTACTTC.

V usage is TRBV11-2 and J usage is TRBJ2-3, with TRBD2 matching 15 bases. The V gene's germline CDR1 is SGHAT and CDR2 FQNNGV. Trimming at V came to 1 base and at J to 4 bases, leaving 6 bases not matched to a gene. The CDR3 runs 18 residues. The chain's CDR3 is CASSLVGLAGGAADTQYF. The CDR3 DNA reads TGTGCCAGCAGCTTAGTAGGACTAGCGGGGGGGGCCGCAGATACGCAGTATTTT. The entire variable domain, with the rest obtained from reference TRBV11-2 and TRBJ2-3, is as follows: EAGVAQSPRYKIIEKRQSVAFWCNPISGHATLYWYQQILGQGPKLLIQFQNNGVVDDSQLPKDRFSAERLKGVDSTLKIQPAKLEDSAVYLCASSLVGLAGGAADTQYFGPGTRLTVL.

The chain joins TRBV20-1 to TRBJ1-2; D ambiguous. Germline V gene data show CDR1 as DFQATT and CDR2 as SNEGSKA (reference sequence). The germline V and J ends were trimmed by 3 bases and 3 bases, with 11 bases remaining between them. The CDR3 runs 13 residues. The CDR3 protein is CSARPPAYYGYTF. As DNA, the CDR3 is TGCAGTGCTAGGCCCCCAGCGTACTATGGCTACACCTTC.

This clonotype was recorded a few times. This chain links TRBV5-1 with TRBJ1-1, with D perhaps matching TRBD1 (6 bases). The ends were cut back, 0 bases at V and 6 bases at J, with 24 bases in the middle. Germline V gene sequence: CDR1 SGHRS, CDR2 YFSETQ. The CDR3 runs to 18 residues. The CDR3 nucleotides read TGCGCCAGCAGCTTGGTGATTGGAACACAGGGTTGGATGGCTGAAGCTTTCTTT. Encoded protein: CASSLVIGTQGWMAEAFF.

This clonotype was observed at least ten times. The V and J genes are TRBV7-8 and TRBJ2-2, with D unclear. Germline V gene lookup returns CDR1 SGHVS and CDR2 FQNEAQ. V was trimmed by 5 bases and J by 8 bases, leaving 6 bases between them. CDR3 size: 11 residues. The CDR3 reads CASSPLGELFF. The DNA for the CDR3 is TGTGCCAGCAGCCCCCTAGGGGAGCTGTTTTTT.

This clonotype was detected ten times or more. The gene calls are TRBV6-1 and TRBJ2-6, with D perhaps matching TRBD1 (5 bases). Trimming took off 4 bases at V and 2 bases at J, with 15 bases between the two ends. Germline CDR1 is MNHNS and CDR2 is SASEGT. The CDR3 extends over 17 amino acids. The CDR3 sequence is CASSGDLLGAGANVLTF. The CDR3 nucleotides are TGTGCCAGCAGTGGTGACCTTTTAGGGGCTGGGGCCAACGTCCTGACTTTC.